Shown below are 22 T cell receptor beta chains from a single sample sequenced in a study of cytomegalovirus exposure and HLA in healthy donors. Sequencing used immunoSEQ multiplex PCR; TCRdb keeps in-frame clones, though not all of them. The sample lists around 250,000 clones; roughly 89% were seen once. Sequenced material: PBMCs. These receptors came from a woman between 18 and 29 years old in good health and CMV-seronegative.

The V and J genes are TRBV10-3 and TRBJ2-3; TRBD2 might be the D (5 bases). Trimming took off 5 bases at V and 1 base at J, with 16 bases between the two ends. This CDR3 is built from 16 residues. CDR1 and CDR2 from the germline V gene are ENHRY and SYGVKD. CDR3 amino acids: CAISWPGISGTDTQYF. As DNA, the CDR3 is TGTGCCATCAGTTGGCCGGGGATTAGCGGCACAGATACGCAGTATTTT.

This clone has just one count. The CDR3 nucleotides are TGCAGTGCTAGAGTCGAGGAGACCCAGTACTTC. Translated: CSARVEETQYF. This rearrangement joins TRBV20-1 to TRBJ2-5; D uncertain. The V end was cut by 1 base, the J end by 5 bases, with 5 bases between. CDR1 is DFQATT, CDR2 SNEGSKA, per germline (reference sequence). CDR3 size: 11 residues.

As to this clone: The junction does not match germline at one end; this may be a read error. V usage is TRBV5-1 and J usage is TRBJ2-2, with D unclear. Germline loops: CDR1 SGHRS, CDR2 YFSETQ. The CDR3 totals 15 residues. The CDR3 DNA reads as TGCGCCAGCAGCTTGGAGTGGCCGAACCCCGGGGAGCTGTTTTTT. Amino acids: CASSLEWPNPGELFF. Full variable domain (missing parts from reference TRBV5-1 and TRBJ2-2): KAGVTQTPRYLIKTRGQQVTLSCSPISGHRSVSWYQQTPGQGLQFLFEYFSETQRNKGNFPGRFSGRQFSNSRSEMNVSTLELGDSALYLCASSLEWPNPGELFFGEGSRLTVL.

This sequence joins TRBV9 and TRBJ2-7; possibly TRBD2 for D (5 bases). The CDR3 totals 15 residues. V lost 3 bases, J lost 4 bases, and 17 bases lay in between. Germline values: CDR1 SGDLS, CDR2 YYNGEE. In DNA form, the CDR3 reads TGTGCCAGCAGCGCCCGGGCTGAGGGATTTTACGAGCAGTACTTC. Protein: CASSARAEGFYEQYF.

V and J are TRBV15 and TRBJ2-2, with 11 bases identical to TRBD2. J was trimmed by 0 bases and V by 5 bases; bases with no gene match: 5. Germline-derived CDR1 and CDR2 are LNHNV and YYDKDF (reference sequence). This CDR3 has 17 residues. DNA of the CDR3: TGTGCCACCAGCCGGCTAGCGGGGGGACCGAACACCGGGGAGCTGTTTTTT. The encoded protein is CATSRLAGGPNTGELFF.

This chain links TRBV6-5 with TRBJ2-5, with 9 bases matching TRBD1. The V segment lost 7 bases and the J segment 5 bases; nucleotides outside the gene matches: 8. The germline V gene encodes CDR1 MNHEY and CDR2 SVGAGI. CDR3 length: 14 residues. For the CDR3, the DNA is TGTGCCAGCACTAACACAGGGGGCGGTGAGACCCAGTACTTC. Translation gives CASTNTGGGETQYF.

The CDR3 region has the DNA TGTGCCAGCAGCCAACAGGGGCCTGATTCACCCCTCCACTTT. Translation: CASSQQGPDSPLHF. The chain carries TRBV6-6 and TRBJ1-6, with 7 bases lining up with TRBD1. V was clipped by 6 bases and J by 8 bases; unmatched bases: 7. Germline loops: CDR1 MNHNY, CDR2 SVGAGI (reference sequence). There are 14 residues in the CDR3.

The CDR3 loop is CASSAQGPLNEKLFF. The CDR3 nucleotides read TGTGCCAGCAGCGCACAGGGACCCCTTAATGAAAAACTGTTTTTT. The V and J genes are TRBV25-1 and TRBJ1-4; tentatively, D is TRBD1 (6 bases). V lost 6 bases and J lost 4, with 15 bases in between. Germline values: CDR1 MGHDK, CDR2 SYGVNS. This CDR3 contains 15 residues.

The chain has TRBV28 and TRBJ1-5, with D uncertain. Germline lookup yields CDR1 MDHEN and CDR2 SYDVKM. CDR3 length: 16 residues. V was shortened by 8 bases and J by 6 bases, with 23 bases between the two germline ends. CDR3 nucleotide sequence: TGTGCCAGCGCCGGCCGGGGAACCAACCGGGGTCAGCCCCAGCATTTT. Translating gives CASAGRGTNRGQPQHF.

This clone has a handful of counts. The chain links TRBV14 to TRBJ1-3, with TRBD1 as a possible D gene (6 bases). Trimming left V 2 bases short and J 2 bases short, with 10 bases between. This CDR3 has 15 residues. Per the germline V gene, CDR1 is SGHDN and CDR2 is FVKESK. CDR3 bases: TGTGCCAGCAGCCAAATCAGGGGCCCTGGAAACACCATATATTTT. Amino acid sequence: CASSQIRGPGNTIYF.

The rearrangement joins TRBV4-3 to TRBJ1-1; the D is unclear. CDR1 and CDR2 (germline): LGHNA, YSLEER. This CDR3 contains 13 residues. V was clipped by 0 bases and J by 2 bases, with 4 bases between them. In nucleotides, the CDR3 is TGCGCCAGCAGCCAAGACACTAACACTGAAGCTTTCTTT. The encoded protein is CASSQDTNTEAFF.

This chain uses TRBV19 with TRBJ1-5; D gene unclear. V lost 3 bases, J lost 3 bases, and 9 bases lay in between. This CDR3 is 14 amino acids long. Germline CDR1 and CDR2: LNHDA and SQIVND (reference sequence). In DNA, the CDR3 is TGTGCCAGTAGTATCGGGGAACTCAATCAGCCCCAGCATTTT. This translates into CASSIGELNQPQHF.

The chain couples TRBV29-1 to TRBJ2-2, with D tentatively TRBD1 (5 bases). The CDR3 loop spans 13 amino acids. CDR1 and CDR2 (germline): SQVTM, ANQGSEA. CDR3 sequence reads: CSLRQGNTGELFF. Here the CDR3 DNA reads TGCAGTTTAAGGCAGGGAAACACCGGGGAGCTGTTTTTT.

CDR3 DNA sequence: TGCGCCAGCAGCCTGGCAATAGAGCGGAGGAACACTGAAGCTTTCTTT. This translates into CASSLAIERRNTEAFF. This chain uses TRBV4-1 with TRBJ1-1; D remains unclear. The CDR3 consists of 16 residues. Germline CDR1 MGHRA, CDR2 YSYEKL. Trimming removed 4 bases at V and 1 base at J, with 16 bases between.

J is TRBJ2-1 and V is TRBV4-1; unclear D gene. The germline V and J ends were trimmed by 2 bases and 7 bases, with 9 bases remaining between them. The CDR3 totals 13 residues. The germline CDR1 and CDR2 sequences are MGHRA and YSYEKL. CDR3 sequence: CASSQSRVNEQFF. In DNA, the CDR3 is TGCGCCAGCAGCCAATCCCGAGTTAATGAGCAGTTCTTC.

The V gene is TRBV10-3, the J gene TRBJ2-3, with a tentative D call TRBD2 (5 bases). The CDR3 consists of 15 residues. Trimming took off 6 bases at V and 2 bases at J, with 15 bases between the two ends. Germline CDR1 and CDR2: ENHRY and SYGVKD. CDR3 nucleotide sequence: TGTGCCATCAGCGAAGGACTGTCGATCACAGATACGCAGTATTTT. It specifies CAISEGLSITDTQYF.

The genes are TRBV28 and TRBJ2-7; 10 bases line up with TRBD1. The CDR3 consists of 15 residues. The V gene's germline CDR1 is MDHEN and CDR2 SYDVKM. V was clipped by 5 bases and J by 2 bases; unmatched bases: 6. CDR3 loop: CASSPLGQGAYEQYV. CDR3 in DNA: TGTGCCAGCAGTCCACTAGGACAGGGGGCCTACGAGCAGTACGTC.

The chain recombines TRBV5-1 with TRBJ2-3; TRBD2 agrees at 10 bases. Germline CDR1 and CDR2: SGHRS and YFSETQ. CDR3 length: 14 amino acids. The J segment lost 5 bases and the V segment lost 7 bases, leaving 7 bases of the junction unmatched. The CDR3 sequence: CASVLAGDGDTQYF. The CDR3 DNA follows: TGCGCCAGCGTCCTAGCGGGGGATGGAGATACGCAGTATTTT.

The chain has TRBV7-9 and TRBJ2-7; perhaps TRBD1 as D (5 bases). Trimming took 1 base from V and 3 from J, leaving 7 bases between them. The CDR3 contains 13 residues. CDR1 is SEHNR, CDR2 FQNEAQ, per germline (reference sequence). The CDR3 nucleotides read TGTGCCAGCAGCTTAGACCAGGGCTACGAGCAGTACGTC. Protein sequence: CASSLDQGYEQYV.

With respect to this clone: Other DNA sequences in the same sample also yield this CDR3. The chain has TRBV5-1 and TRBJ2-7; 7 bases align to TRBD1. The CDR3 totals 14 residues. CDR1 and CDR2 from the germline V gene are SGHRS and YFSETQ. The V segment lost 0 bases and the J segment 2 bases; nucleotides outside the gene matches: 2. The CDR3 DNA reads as TGCGCCAGCAGCTTGGGACAGGGTGCCTACGAGCAGTACGTC. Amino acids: CASSLGQGAYEQYV.

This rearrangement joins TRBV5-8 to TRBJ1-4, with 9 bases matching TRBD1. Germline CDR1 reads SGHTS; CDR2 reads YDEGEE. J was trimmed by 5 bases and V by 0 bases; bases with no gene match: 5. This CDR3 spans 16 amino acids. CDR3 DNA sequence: TGTGCCAGCAGCTTGGCTTTGGGGACAGGGAATGAAAAACTGTTTTTT. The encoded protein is CASSLALGTGNEKLFF.

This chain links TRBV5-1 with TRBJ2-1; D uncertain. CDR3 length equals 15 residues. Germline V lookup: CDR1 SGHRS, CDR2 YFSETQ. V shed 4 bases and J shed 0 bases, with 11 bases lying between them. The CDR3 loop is CASSLDGTSYNEQFF. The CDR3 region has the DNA TGCGCCAGCAGCCTAGACGGTACCTCCTACAATGAGCAGTTCTTC.